This is a list of T cell receptor beta chains from one sample in a study of CD8+ T cells in alopecia areata. Measured with immunoSEQ multiplex PCR; TCRdb has only the in-frame clones, and not every one. The table has 150,000 to 200,000 clones, roughly 70% seen once. The source material was CD4+ T cells sorted from blood, sampled at approximately week 50, from a patient treated with tofacitinib. All receptors derive from a human donor with alopecia areata. Each CDR3 is given with its conserved first and last residue. The order of the fields is V gene, D gene, clone size, J gene, CDR3 protein, CDR3 DNA. The D gene is left open where the match is weak. Clone size is not always given. Where it is, it says once, few, many or a class for expanded clones.

>TRBV29-1|TRBD1|NA|TRBJ2-3
CSVAKGGRGADTQYF
TGCAGCGTCGCCAAAGGGGGCAGGGGTGCAGATACGCAGTATTTT
>TRBV30|TRBD1|NA|TRBJ1-2
CAWSLDRGRSGYTF
TGTGCCTGGAGTCTTGACAGGGGACGCAGTGGCTACACCTTC
>TRBV27|NA|few|TRBJ1-3
CASRQNSGNTIYF
TGTGCCAGCCGACAAAACTCTGGAAACACCATATATTTT
>TRBV7-2|TRBD2|NA|TRBJ2-5
CASSSGGAFAETQYF
TGTGCCAGCAGCAGCGGGGGGGCCTTCGCTGAGACCCAGTACTTC
>TRBV29-1|TRBD1|NA|TRBJ1-5
CSVVEQGAANQPQHF
TGCAGCGTTGTGGAACAGGGGGCTGCCAATCAGCCCCAGCATTTT
>TRBV2|TRBD1|NA|TRBJ2-1
CASSAGTGLHNEQFF
TGTGCCAGCAGTGCCGGGACAGGGCTACACAATGAGCAGTTCTTC
>TRBV30|NA|NA|TRBJ1-1
CAWSVSLWKSPREAFF
TGTGCCTGGAGTGTATCCCTTTGGAAGTCCCCCCGTGAAGCTTTCTTT
>TRBV27|NA|few|TRBJ2-3
CASTQQDGTDTQYF
TGTGCCAGCACCCAGCAGGACGGCACAGATACGCAGTATTTT
>TRBV29-1|NA|NA|TRBJ1-1
CSAEWSTEAFF
TGCAGCGCAGAGTGGAGCACTGAAGCTTTCTTT
>TRBV4-3|TRBD1|NA|TRBJ2-3
CASSQDYGTGRADTQYF
TGCGCCAGCAGCCAAGATTATGGGACAGGGAGGGCAGATACGCAGTATTTT
>TRBV29-1|TRBD2|NA|TRBJ2-7
CSVGGLAGIKGEQYF
TGCAGCGTTGGTGGACTAGCGGGGATAAAGGGCGAGCAGTACTTC
>TRBV5-1|NA|NA|TRBJ2-3
CASSLDTPSTDTQYF
TGCGCCAGCAGCTTGGATACCCCCTCCACAGATACGCAGTATTTT
>TRBV7-3|NA|NA|TRBJ2-7
CASSFGHVSYEQYF
TGTGCCAGCAGCTTCGGTCACGTCTCCTACGAGCAGTACTTC
>TRBV11-2|NA|NA|TRBJ2-3
CASSPDLRGPTDTQYF
TGTGCCAGCAGCCCAGATTTGAGGGGACCCACAGATACGCAGTATTTT
>TRBV20-1|NA|NA|TRBJ1-1
CSARGDTEAFF
TGCAGTGCTAGGGGGGACACTGAAGCTTTCTTT
>TRBV2|NA|NA|TRBJ1-4
CASSSDATNEKLFF
TGTGCCAGCAGTTCAGATGCAACTAATGAAAAACTGTTTTTT
>TRBV5-6|TRBD1|NA|TRBJ2-5
CASSWTQGLETQYF
TGTGCCAGCAGCTGGACACAGGGGCTGGAGACCCAGTACTTC
>TRBV14|NA|NA|TRBJ2-6
CASSQAWSGANVLTF
TGTGCCAGCAGCCAAGCATGGTCTGGGGCCAACGTCCTGACTTTC
>TRBV29-1|NA|NA|TRBJ1-1
CSVLRVLNTEAFF
TGCAGCGTTCTCCGCGTCTTGAACACTGAAGCTTTCTTT
>TRBV6-1|TRBD1|many|TRBJ1-4
CASSARQGTLSTNEKLFF
TGTGCCAGCAGTGCCCGACAGGGGACCCTTTCAACTAATGAAAAACTGTTTTTT
>TRBV15|NA|NA|TRBJ1-4
CATSRDTRGGDEKLFF
TGTGCCACCAGCAGAGACACCCGCGGAGGGGACGAAAAACTGTTTTTT
>TRBV2|NA|NA|TRBJ2-7
CASSEGRWGRDEQYF
TGTGCCAGCAGTGAAGGTCGCTGGGGCAGGGACGAGCAGTACTTC
>TRBV6-5|NA|once|TRBJ1-2
CASTRALDYGYTF
TGTGCCAGCACCAGGGCCCTCGACTATGGCTACACCTTC
>TRBV25-1|TRBD1|NA|TRBJ2-3
CASSESGQGVADTQYF
TGTGCCAGCAGTGAATCGGGACAGGGGGTAGCAGATACGCAGTATTTT
>TRBV2|NA|NA|TRBJ2-2
CASRTDLNTGELFF
TGTGCCAGCAGGACAGACTTAAACACCGGGGAGCTGTTTTTT
>TRBV11-2|NA|NA|TRBJ2-6
CASRPWGLALSGANVLTF
TGTGCCAGCAGGCCTTGGGGCTTGGCTCTCTCTGGGGCCAACGTCCTGACTTTC
>TRBV9|NA|once|TRBJ2-6
CASSVAGSGANVLTF
TGTGCCAGCAGCGTAGCGGGCTCTGGGGCCAACGTCCTGACTTTC
>TRBV23-1|NA|few|TRBJ1-2
CASSQSATF
TGCGCCAGCAGTCAATCTGCCACCTTC
>TRBV20-1|NA|NA|TRBJ1-1
CSAGDIEAFF
TGCAGTGCTGGCGACATTGAAGCTTTCTTT
>TRBV7-2|NA|NA|TRBJ1-2
CASSLTGIDYGYTF
TGTGCCAGCAGCTTAACGGGGATCGACTATGGCTACACCTTC
>TRBV10-3|NA|NA|TRBJ2-7
CAISDVRAYEQYF
TGTGCCATCAGTGATGTCAGGGCCTACGAGCAGTACTTC
>TRBV30|NA|NA|TRBJ2-1
CAWSVLVEQFF
TGTGCCTGGAGTGTACTCGTTGAGCAGTTCTTC
>TRBV4-3|NA|NA|TRBJ2-1
CASSLTGTSYNEQFF
TGCGCCAGCAGCCTTACCGGGACATCCTACAATGAGCAGTTCTTC
>TRBV7-9|NA|once|TRBJ1-1
CASSFRSAEAFF
TGTGCCAGCAGCTTTCGTAGCGCTGAAGCTTTCTTT
>TRBV29-1|TRBD1|once|TRBJ1-1
CSVERQGNTEAFF
TGCAGCGTTGAAAGACAGGGGAACACTGAAGCTTTCTTT
>TRBV29-1|NA|NA|TRBJ2-1
CSVGGPPYNEQFF
TGCAGCGTCGGGGGGCCCCCCTACAATGAGCAGTTCTTC
>TRBV29-1|TRBD1|once|TRBJ2-3
CSSLTGTGEDTQYF
TGCAGCTCCTTGACCGGGACAGGGGAAGATACGCAGTATTTT
>TRBV30|TRBD1|NA|TRBJ2-2
CAWSQQGYTGELFF
TGTGCCTGGAGTCAACAGGGGTACACCGGGGAGCTGTTTTTT
>TRBV11-2|NA|NA|TRBJ2-1
CASSADRGVLEQFF
TGTGCCAGCAGCGCCGATCGTGGGGTGCTTGAGCAGTTCTTC
>TRBV29-1|NA|once|TRBJ2-7
CSVETGSSYEQYF
TGCAGCGTTGAGACAGGAAGCTCCTACGAGCAGTACTTC